Shown below are 10 T cell receptor beta chains from a single sample sequenced in a study of CD8 T cells in Susac syndrome. Random hexamers were used to reverse transcribe about 0.5 to 1 ug of RNA. From the immunoSEQ multiplex PCR reads, TCRdb called clonotypes with MiXCR, one entry per CDR3 protein. The sample includes 250,000 to 300,000 distinct CDR3 sequences, 70% to 90% of them seen just once. The sequenced sample consisted of CD8+ T cells from PBMCs. The receptor set was obtained from a human donor with multiple sclerosis.

The CDR3 DNA reads TGTGCCAGCAGTTACGTCGGGGCAGACCAAGAGACCCAGTACTTC. As protein: CASSYVGADQETQYF. This rearrangement joins TRBV6-5 to TRBJ2-5, with D perhaps being TRBD1 or TRBD2 (5 bases each). Per the germline V gene, CDR1 is MNHEY and CDR2 is SVGAGI. CDR3 length: 15 residues. V was shortened by 2 bases and J by 0 bases, with 10 bases between the two germline ends.

As for this clonotype: The junction differs from germline at one of its ends, possibly a read error. The chain combines TRBV28 with TRBJ1-1; D is ambiguous. The CDR3 runs to 12 residues. Germline values: CDR1 MDHEN, CDR2 SYDVKM. This CDR3 reads CASSFARHPLAF. The CDR3 DNA follows: TGTGCCAGCAGTTTCGCCCGTCATCCATTGGCGTTT.

The rearrangement uses TRBV4-1 and TRBJ2-3; D assignment may be TRBD1 or TRBD2 (5 bases each). Germline lookup yields CDR1 MGHRA and CDR2 YSYEKL. The V gene lost 6 bases and the J gene lost 6 bases, with 7 bases spanning the gap. The CDR3 consists of 11 residues. CDR3 in amino acids: CASRGVDTQYF. CDR3 bases: TGCGCCAGCAGGGGGGTGGATACGCAGTATTTT.

This chain links TRBV10-3 with TRBJ2-5, with 8 bases that match TRBD2. The CDR3 extends over 17 amino acids. The germline CDR1 and CDR2 sequences are ENHRY and SYGVKD. V trimming: 2 bases; J trimming: 5 bases; junction bases outside the gene matches: 13. The CDR3 spells CAISEPGLGGGRETQYF. The DNA of the CDR3 is TGTGCCATCAGTGAGCCGGGACTAGGGGGAGGGCGGGAGACCCAGTACTTC.

The chain is built from TRBV11-1 and TRBJ2-6, with TRBD2 matching over 8 bases. V lost 6 bases, J lost 0 bases, and 19 bases stayed unmatched. This CDR3 spans 21 amino acids. The germline gives CDR1 SGHAT, CDR2 FQDESV (reference sequence). The chain's CDR3 is CASSPHSGKGLPDSGANVLTF. The DNA for the CDR3 is TGTGCCAGCAGTCCTCATAGCGGGAAAGGCTTACCGGACTCTGGGGCCAACGTCCTGACTTTC.

Here the CDR3 reads CASSSQAGWSYNEQFF. DNA for the CDR3: TGTGCCAGCAGTTCCCAAGCGGGATGGTCCTACAATGAGCAGTTCTTC. The chain links TRBV28 to TRBJ2-1; 7 nucleotides align to TRBD2. This CDR3 has 16 amino acids. The junction had 7 bases not matched to a gene; V was cut back by 4 bases and J by 1 base. The germline gives CDR1 MDHEN, CDR2 SYDVKM.

The CDR3, as DNA: TGCAGTGCTAGCGTCACAGGGATGCGCACTGAAGCTTTCTTT. Translation gives CSASVTGMRTEAFF. This chain joins TRBV20-1 and TRBJ1-1; perhaps TRBD1 as D (6 bases). V shed 3 bases and J shed 4 bases, with 15 bases lying between them. The CDR3 is made up of 14 amino acids. Germline V gene data show CDR1 as DFQATT and CDR2 as SNEGSKA (reference sequence).

The chain is built from TRBV19 and TRBJ2-7; possibly TRBD2 for D (5 bases). This CDR3 has 15 residues. V lost 7 bases, J lost 3 bases, and 19 bases lay in between. Germline CDR1 reads LNHDA; CDR2 reads SQIVND (reference sequence). The CDR3: CASTPSGSHYYEQYF. CDR3 nucleotide sequence: TGTGCCAGTACCCCCTCGGGGAGCCATTACTACGAGCAGTACTTC.

This clonotype came up once. The CDR3 DNA reads as TGTGCCACCAGCAGAGGGGAGGGAGTAATGTTCTTC. Amino acid sequence: CATSRGEGVMFF. The gene calls are TRBV15 and TRBJ2-1, with 7 bases matching TRBD2. CDR1 and CDR2 (germline): LNHNV, YYDKDF (reference sequence). CDR3 size: 12 residues. V lost 1 base to trimming and J lost 15 bases; unmatched junction nucleotides: 6.

The chain recombines TRBV28 with TRBJ2-2; TRBD2 agrees at 8 bases. With 4 bases clipped from V and 6 bases from J, the junction kept 4 bases outside the gene matches. This CDR3 contains 14 residues. From germline, CDR1 is MDHEN and CDR2 SYDVKM. The CDR3 sequence is CASSSGTRSGELFF. The CDR3 region has the DNA TGTGCCAGCAGTTCCGGGACTAGGTCCGGGGAGCTGTTTTTT.